The rows below give T cell receptor beta chains drawn from one sample of a study of blood T cell repertoires in COVID-19. Repertoires were generated with immunoSEQ multiplex PCR, while TCRdb's copy carries only in-frame clones and drops some. The sample has approximately 500,000 clones, approximately 89% seen once. The sample taken for sequencing was peripheral blood. The source of these receptors is a man aged 18 to 29 with COVID-19, enrolled during active disease. Each CDR3 is given with its conserved first and last residue.

TRBV5-1	TRBJ2-1	CASSLLDSDEQFF
TRBV11-2	TRBJ1-4	CASSRPQGKGEKLFF
TRBV7-2	TRBJ2-3	CASSSRTGATDTQYF
TRBV7-6	TRBJ2-7	CASSLGLAGETYEQYF
TRBV2	TRBJ1-1	CASSEAVVGGSVTEAFF
TRBV10-2	TRBJ2-1	CASSESWGPYEQFF
TRBV11-2	TRBJ2-5	CASSSADKLQTQYF
TRBV5-4	TRBJ1-1	CASSTRQGRTEAFF
TRBV21-1	TRBJ1-2	CASSKARQGSGYGYTF
TRBV6-4	TRBJ2-3	CASSEGAGGTDTQYF
TRBV18	TRBJ2-3	CASSRNRDRDLTDTQYF
TRBV6-5	TRBJ1-5	CASSYSVGVNQPQHF
TRBV5-1	TRBJ1-2	CASSGGGILDYGYTF
TRBV20-1	TRBJ1-3	CSASDPGQGVNTIYF
TRBV7-9	TRBJ2-3	CASSLGGRTGGTDTQYF
TRBV6-5	TRBJ1-1	CASSNPGQGTEAFF
TRBV7-2	TRBJ1-2	CASSHGAGQGSHGYTF
TRBV10-1	TRBJ1-1	CASSEFSTANTEAFF
TRBV2	TRBJ1-5	CASSDLRSEGFNQPQHF
TRBV19	TRBJ2-7	CASSIRAATGTGYEQYF
TRBV2	TRBJ1-1	CASRDGGTEAFF
TRBV5-4	TRBJ1-1	CASSQKTGTHTEAFF
TRBV6-5	TRBJ2-7	CASRTSGYEQYF
TRBV18	TRBJ1-4	CASSPAVATNEKLFF
TRBV15	TRBJ1-2	CATSNGARYTF
TRBV3-1/TRBV3-2	TRBJ2-3	CASSHAQTRTDTQYF
TRBV5-1	TRBJ2-2	CASSLDPAGEAGELFF
TRBV27	TRBJ2-7	CASSNGQGNLYEQYF
TRBV11-3	TRBJ2-1	CASSYPLGVDNEQFF
TRBV6-5	TRBJ2-1	CASLTQRRSYNEQFF
TRBV5-1	TRBJ2-4	CASSLLAQKGAKNIQYF
TRBV10-2	TRBJ2-1	CASRLSYNEQFF
TRBV9	TRBJ1-6	CASSVEVKNGSPLHF
TRBV5-6	TRBJ2-2	CASSLNMGREFTGELFF
TRBV5-1	TRBJ2-6	CASSSGTGANVLTF
TRBV4-2	TRBJ2-7	CASSQHAGGEQYF
TRBV20-1	TRBJ2-1	CSASLAGVGNEQFF
TRBV12-3/TRBV12-4	TRBJ2-7	CASSLAPLYEQYF
TRBV2	TRBJ1-2	CASLQLFPNYGYTF
TRBV30	TRBJ1-3	CAWGQGFSGNTIYF
TRBV7-2	TRBJ2-5	CASSLGLAGGPETQYF
TRBV3-1/TRBV3-2	TRBJ2-1	CASSLEGLAGKEQFF
TRBV5-1	TRBJ2-5	CASSLGLAGEKETQYF
TRBV7-2	TRBJ1-3	CASSLMGPSSGNTIYF
TRBV5-4	TRBJ2-3	CASSPGLAEDTQYF
TRBV6-5	TRBJ1-1	CASRRTGLGTEAFF
TRBV6-6	TRBJ2-3	CASRPGQPLTDTQYF
TRBV3-1/TRBV3-2	TRBJ1-5	CASSPRRGQQPQHF
TRBV11-1	TRBJ2-1	CASSLSGGRYNEQFF
TRBV11-2	TRBJ2-1	CASSVGTAWEQFF
TRBV29-1	TRBJ1-1	CSGRLEAFF
TRBV2	TRBJ2-7	CASSSAGTGDEQYF
TRBV28	TRBJ1-3	CASSLWAGAGNTIYF